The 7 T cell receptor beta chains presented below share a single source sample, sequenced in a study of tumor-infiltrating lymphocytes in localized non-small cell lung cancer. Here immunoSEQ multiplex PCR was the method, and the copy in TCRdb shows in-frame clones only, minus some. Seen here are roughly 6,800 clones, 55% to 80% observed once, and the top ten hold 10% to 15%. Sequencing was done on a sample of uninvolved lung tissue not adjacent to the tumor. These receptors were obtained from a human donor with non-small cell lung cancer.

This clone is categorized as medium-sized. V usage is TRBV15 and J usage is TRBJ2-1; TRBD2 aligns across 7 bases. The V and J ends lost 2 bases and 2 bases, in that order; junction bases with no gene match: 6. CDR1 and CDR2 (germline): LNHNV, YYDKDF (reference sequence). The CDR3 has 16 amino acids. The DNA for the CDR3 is TGTGCCACCAGCAGAACCCTAGCGGCTGCCTACAATGAGCAGTTCTTC. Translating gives CATSRTLAAAYNEQFF.

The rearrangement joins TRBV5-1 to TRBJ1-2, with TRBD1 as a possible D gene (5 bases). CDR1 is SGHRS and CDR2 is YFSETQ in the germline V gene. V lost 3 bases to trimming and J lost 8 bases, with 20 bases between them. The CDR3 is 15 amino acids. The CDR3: CASSSVQGRVKGYTF. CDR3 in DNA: TGCGCCAGCAGCTCGGTCCAGGGAAGAGTAAAAGGCTACACCTTC.

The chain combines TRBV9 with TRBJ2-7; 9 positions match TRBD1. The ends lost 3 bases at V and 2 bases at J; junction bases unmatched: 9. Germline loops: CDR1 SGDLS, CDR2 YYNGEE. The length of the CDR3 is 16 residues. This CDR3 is CASSESPGQGPYEQYF. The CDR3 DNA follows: TGTGCCAGCAGCGAGAGCCCGGGACAGGGTCCCTACGAGCAGTACTTC.

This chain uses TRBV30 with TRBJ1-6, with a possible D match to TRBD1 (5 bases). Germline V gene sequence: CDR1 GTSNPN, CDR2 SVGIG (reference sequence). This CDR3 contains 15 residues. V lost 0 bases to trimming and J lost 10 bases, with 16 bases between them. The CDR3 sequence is CAWSVGGRERSPLHF. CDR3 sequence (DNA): TGTGCCTGGAGTGTAGGCGGCAGGGAGAGATCACCCCTCCACTTT.

The CDR3 loop reads CASSQQTGGLIEQYF. DNA for the CDR3: TGCGCCAGCAGCCAGCAGACAGGGGGCTTGATCGAGCAGTACTTC. J is TRBJ2-7 and V is TRBV4-1; TRBD1 matches 10 bases. The CDR3 has 15 amino acids. From germline, CDR1 is MGHRA and CDR2 YSYEKL. The V and J ends lost 3 bases and 6 bases, in that order; junction bases with no gene match: 8.

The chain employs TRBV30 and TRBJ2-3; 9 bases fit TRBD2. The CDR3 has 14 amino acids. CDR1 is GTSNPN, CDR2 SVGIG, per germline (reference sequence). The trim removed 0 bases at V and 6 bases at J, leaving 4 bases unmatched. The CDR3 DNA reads TGTGCCTGGAGTGTATTGCGGGGGGGGGATACGCAGTATTTT. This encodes CAWSVLRGGDTQYF.

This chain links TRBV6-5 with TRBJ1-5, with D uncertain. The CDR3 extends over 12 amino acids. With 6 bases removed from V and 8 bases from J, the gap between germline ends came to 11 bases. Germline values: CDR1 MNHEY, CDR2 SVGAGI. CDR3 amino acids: CASSPLGEPQHF. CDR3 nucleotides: TGTGCCAGCAGCCCTTTGGGCGAGCCCCAGCATTTT.